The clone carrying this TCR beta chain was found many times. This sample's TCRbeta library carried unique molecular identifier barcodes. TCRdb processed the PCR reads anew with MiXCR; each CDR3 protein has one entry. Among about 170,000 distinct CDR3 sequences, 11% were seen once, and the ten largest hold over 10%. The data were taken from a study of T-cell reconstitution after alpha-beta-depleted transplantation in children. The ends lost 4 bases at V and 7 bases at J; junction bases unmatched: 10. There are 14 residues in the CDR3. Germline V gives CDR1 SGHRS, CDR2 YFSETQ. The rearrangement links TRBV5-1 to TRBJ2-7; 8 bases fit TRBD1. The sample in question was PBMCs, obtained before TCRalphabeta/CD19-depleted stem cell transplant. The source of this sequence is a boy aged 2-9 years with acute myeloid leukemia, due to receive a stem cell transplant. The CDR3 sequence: CASSRWDRMWEQYF. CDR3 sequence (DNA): TGCGCCAGCAGCCGATGGGACAGGATGTGGGAGCAGTACTTC.